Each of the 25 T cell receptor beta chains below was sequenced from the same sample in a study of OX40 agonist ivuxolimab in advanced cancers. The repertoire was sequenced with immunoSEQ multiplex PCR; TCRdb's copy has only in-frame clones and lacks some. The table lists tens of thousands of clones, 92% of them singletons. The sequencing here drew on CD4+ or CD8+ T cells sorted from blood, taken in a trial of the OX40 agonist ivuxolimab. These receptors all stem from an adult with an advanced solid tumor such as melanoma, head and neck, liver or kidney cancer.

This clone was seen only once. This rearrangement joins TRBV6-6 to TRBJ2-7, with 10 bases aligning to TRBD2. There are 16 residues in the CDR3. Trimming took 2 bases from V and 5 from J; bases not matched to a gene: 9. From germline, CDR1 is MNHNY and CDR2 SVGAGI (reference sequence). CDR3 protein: CASSYASLAGEHEQYF. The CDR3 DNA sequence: TGTGCCAGCAGTTACGCCTCGCTAGCGGGAGAGCACGAGCAGTACTTC.

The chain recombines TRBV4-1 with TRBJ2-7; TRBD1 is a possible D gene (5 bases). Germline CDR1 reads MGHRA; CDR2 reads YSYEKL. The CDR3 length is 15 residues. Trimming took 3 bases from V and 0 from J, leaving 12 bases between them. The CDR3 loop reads CASSHTLQGSYEQYF. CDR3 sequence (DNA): TGCGCCAGCAGCCACACCCTTCAGGGCTCCTACGAGCAGTACTTC.

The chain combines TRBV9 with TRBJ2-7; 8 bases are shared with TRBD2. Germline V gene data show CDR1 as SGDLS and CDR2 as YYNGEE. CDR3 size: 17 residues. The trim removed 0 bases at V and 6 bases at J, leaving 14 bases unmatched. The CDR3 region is CASSVGVTGGPSGEQYF. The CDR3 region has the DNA TGTGCCAGCAGCGTAGGCGTTACGGGAGGGCCGTCGGGCGAGCAGTACTTC.

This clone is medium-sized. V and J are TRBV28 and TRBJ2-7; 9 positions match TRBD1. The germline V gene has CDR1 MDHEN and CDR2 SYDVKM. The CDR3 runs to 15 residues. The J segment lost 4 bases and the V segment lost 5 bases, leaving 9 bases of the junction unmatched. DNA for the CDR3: TGTGCCAGCAGTATCCGGGACAGGGTGGGTTACGAGCAGTACTTC. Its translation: CASSIRDRVGYEQYF.

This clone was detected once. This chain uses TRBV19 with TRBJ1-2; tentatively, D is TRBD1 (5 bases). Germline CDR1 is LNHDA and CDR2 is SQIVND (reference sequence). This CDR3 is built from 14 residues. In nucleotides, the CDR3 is TGTGCGACGAACCGACGGGGGGAGGACTATGGCTACACCTTC. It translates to CATNRRGEDYGYTF. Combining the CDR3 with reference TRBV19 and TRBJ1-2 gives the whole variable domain DGGITQSPKYLFRKEGQNVTLSCEQNLNHDAMYWYRQDPGQGLRLIYYSQIVNDFQKGDIAEGYSVSREKKESFPLTVTSAQKNPTAFYLCATNRRGEDYGYTFGSGTRLTVV.

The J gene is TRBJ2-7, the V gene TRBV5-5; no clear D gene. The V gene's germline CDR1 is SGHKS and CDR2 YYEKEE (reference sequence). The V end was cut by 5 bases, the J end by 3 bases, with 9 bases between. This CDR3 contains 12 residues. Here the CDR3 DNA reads TGTGCCAGCAGTCCCGGTGGCTACGAGCAGTACTTC. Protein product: CASSPGGYEQYF.

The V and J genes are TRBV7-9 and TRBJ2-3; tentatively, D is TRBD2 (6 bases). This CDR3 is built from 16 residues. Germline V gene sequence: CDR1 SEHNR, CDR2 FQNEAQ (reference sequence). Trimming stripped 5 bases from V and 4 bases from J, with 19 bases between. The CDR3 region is CASSGPGRGLADTQYF. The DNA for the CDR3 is TGTGCCAGCAGCGGGCCGGGACGGGGGTTGGCAGATACGCAGTATTTT.

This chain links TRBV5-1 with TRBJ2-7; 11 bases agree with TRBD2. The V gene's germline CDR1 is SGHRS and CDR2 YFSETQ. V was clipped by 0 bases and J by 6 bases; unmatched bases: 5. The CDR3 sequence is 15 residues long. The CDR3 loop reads CASSLVGLADGEQYF. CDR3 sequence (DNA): TGCGCCAGCAGCTTGGTGGGACTAGCGGACGGCGAGCAGTACTTC. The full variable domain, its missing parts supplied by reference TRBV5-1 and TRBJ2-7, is KAGVTQTPRYLIKTRGQQVTLSCSPISGHRSVSWYQQTPGQGLQFLFEYFSETQRNKGNFPGRFSGRQFSNSRSEMNVSTLELGDSALYLCASSLVGLADGEQYFGPGTRLTVT.

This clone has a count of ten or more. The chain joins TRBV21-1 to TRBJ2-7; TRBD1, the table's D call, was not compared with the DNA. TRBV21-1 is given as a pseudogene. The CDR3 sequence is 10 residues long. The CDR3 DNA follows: TGTGCCAGCAGATCAGGTGGCAAGTTTTTC. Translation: CASRSGGKFF.

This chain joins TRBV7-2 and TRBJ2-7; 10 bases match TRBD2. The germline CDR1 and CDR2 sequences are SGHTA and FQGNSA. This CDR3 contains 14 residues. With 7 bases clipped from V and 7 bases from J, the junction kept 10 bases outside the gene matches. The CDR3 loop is CASTGGAGGSEQYF. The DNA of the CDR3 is TGTGCCAGCACTGGGGGAGCGGGAGGGAGTGAGCAGTACTTC.

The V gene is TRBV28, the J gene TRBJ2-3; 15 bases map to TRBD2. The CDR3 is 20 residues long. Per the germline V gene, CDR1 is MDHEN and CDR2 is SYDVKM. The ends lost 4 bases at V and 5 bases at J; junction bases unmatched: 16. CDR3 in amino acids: CASSSYRPGTSGRLIDTQYF. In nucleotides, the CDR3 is TGTGCCAGCAGTTCATACCGACCAGGGACTAGCGGGAGGCTCATAGATACGCAGTATTTT.

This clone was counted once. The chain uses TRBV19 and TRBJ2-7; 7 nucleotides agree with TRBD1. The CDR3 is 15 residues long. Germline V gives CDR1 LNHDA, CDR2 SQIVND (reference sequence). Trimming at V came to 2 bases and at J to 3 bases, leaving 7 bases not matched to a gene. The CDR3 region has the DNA TGTGCCAGTAGTATACTAAGACAGGGAATCTACGAGCAGTACTTC. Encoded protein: CASSILRQGIYEQYF.

The CDR3 bases are TGTGCCAGCAGTTTATCTGCTAGCGGGCCGAAAGGTGAGCAGTTCTTC. It specifies CASSLSASGPKGEQFF. The chain recombines TRBV28 with TRBJ2-1, with 8 bases that match TRBD2. Germline V CDR1 and CDR2: MDHEN, SYDVKM. This CDR3 contains 16 residues. V lost 1 base and J lost 9; bases outside the gene matches: 11.

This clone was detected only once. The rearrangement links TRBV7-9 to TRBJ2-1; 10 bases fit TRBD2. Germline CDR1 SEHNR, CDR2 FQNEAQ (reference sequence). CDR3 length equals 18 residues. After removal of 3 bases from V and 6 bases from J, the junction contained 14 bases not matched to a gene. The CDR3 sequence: CASSFPGLAVELGNEQFF. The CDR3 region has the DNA TGTGCCAGCAGCTTCCCCGGACTAGCGGTCGAGCTCGGCAATGAGCAGTTCTTC.

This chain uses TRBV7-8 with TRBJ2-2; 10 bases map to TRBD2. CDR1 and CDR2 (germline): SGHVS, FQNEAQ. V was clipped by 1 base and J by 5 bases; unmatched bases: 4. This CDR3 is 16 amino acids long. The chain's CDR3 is CASSLGLAGETGELFF. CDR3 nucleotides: TGTGCCAGCAGCTTAGGCCTAGCGGGAGAAACCGGGGAGCTGTTTTTT.

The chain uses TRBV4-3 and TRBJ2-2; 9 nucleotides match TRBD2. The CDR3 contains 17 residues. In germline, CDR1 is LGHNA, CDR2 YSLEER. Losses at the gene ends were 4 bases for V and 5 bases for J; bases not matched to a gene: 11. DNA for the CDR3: TGCGCCAGCAGCCCAAGGGGGCGGGAGGGTTGGACCGGGGAGCTGTTTTTT. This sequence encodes CASSPRGREGWTGELFF.

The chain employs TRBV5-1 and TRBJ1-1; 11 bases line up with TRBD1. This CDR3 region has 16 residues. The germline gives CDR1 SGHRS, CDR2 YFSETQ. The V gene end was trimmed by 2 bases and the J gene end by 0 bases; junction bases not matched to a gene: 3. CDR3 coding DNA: TGCGCCAGCAGCTTACGGACAGGGGGCATGAACACTGAAGCTTTCTTT. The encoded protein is CASSLRTGGMNTEAFF.

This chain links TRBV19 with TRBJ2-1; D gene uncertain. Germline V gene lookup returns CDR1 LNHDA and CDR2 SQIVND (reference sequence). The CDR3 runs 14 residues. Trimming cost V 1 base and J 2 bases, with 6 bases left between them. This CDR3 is CASSIGTPYNEQFF. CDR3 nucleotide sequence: TGTGCCAGTAGTATAGGGACCCCCTACAATGAGCAGTTCTTC.

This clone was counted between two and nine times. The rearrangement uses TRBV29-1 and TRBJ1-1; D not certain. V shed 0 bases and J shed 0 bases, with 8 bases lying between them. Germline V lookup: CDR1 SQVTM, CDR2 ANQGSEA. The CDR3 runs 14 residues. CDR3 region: CSVEEGFMNTEAFF. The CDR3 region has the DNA TGCAGCGTTGAAGAGGGGTTTATGAACACTGAAGCTTTCTTT. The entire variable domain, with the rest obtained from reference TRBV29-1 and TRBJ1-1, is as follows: SAVISQKPSRDICQRGTSLTIQCQVDSQVTMMFWYRQQPGQSLTLIATANQGSEATYESGFVIDKFPISRPNLTFSTLTVSNMSPEDSSIYLCSVEEGFMNTEAFFGQGTRLTVV.

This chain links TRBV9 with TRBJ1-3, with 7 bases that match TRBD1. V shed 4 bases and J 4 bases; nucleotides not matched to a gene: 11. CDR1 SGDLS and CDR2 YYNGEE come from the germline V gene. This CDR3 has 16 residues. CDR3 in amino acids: CASSFLVGDSGNTIYF. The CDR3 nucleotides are TGTGCCAGCAGCTTTCTGGTTGGGGACAGCGGAAACACCATATATTTT.

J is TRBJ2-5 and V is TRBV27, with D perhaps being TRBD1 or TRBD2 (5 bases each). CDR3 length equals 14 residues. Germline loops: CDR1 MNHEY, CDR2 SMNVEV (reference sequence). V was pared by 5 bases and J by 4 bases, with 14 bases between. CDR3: CASSILRGAETQYF. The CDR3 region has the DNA TGTGCCAGCAGTATTCTCCGGGGCGCAGAGACCCAGTACTTC.

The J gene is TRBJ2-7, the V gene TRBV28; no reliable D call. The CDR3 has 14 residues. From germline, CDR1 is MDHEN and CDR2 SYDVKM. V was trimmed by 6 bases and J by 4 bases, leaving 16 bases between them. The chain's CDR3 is CASRARGNRYEQYF. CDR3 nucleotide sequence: TGTGCCAGCAGAGCTCGCGGTAATAGGTACGAGCAGTACTTC. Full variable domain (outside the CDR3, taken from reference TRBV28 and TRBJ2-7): DVKVTQSSRYLVKRTGEKVFLECVQDMDHENMFWYRQDPGLGLRLIYFSYDVKMKEKGDIPEGYSVSREKKERFSLILESASTNQTSMYLCASRARGNRYEQYFGPGTRLTVT.

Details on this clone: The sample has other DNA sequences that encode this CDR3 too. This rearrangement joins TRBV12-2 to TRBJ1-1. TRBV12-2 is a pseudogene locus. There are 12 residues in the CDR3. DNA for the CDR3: TGTGCAAGTCGCTTAGAGTACACTGAAGCTTTCTTT. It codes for CASRLEYTEAFF.

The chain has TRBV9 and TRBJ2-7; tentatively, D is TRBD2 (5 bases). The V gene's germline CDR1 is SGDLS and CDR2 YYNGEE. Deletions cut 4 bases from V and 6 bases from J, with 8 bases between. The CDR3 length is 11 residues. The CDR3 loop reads CASSLGGEQYF. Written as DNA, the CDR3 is TGTGCCAGCAGCTTAGGAGGCGAGCAGTACTTC. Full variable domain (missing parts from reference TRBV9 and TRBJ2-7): DSGVTQTPKHLITATGQRVTLRCSPRSGDLSVYWYQQSLDQGLQFLIQYYNGEERAKGNILERFSAQQFPDLHSELNLSSLELGDSALYFCASSLGGEQYFGPGTRLTVT.

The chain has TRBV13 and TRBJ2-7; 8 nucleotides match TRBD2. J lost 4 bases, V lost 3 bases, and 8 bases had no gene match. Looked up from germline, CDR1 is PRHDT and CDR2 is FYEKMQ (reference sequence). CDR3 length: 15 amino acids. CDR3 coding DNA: TGTGCCAGCAGCTTCGACAGCGGGAGTTCTTACGAGCAGTACTTC. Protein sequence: CASSFDSGSSYEQYF.